This T cell receptor beta chain was documented in a study of blood T cell repertoires in COVID-19 (dated by TCRdb to between 2020 and 2021). Looking at the study overall: Samples covering the acute and convalescent phases of COVID-19 were provided by collaborators in the United States, Italy and Spain. The material from the prospective study consisted of cDNA or gDNA derived from T cells, B-cell-depleted T cells, or PBMCs. The dataset comprised deeply sampled blood TCRbeta repertoires from subjects exposed to, actively infected with, or recovered from COVID-19. The repertoires were released in a freely available public database meant as a resource for research on the immune response to SARS-CoV-2. The samples were drawn from the first 160 participants of the ongoing ImmuneRACE study and from 950 to 1,500 subjects provided by 6 global collaborators. Nearly every sample came with metadata listing a de-identified subject ID, COVID-19 status, age in years and sex. Where available, HLA class I and class II types were taken from metadata supplied by the sample provider and were not determined by assay-based typing.

One collaborating source in Seattle enrolled patients while the patients were actively infected and followed the patients over time throughout the course of disease. Collaborating institutions collected whole blood in K2EDTA tubes following their own protocols. For TCRbeta analysis, collaborators shipped samples as frozen whole blood, isolated PBMCs, or DNA extracted from either of those sample types. The immunoSEQ Assay, a bias-controlled multiplex PCR, was used to amplify TCRbeta CDR3 regions from genomic DNA. Regarding the original processing steps: The number of nucleated cells in each sample was estimated by amplification of reference gene primers within the assay. To quantify the absolute abundance of each unique TCRbeta CDR3 rearrangement, sequence reads were collapsed and filtered. For each sample, productive Simpson clonality was calculated as the square root of Simpson's diversity index across productive rearrangements. Imported from immuneACCESS, the table was reduced by TCRdb to in-frame sequences with V and J called. These copies leave out some clones; in studies compared against another copy, an unresolved V gene accounts for under half, and the cause of the remainder is not known. V, J and clone size are taken as reported in that table, and D and trimming were inferred from the DNA itself. The table for this sample lists over 250,000 clones; 75% to 90% of them were counted only once. The ten largest clonotypes hold approximately 14% of the sample.

The full study reports these points: Clinical and demographic metadata were provided uncurated, with the amount varying by source and participant.

Worth noting for this clone: The antigen it binds to is not known. Base quality data are lacking; no much larger clone is found one base away.

Spanning cysteine to phenylalanine, the CDR3 consists of 15 amino acids. The kept DNA is CDR3 alone, 45 bases in frame from the first base. Sequencing used peripheral blood. This TCR was sampled from a woman aged 70-85 years with COVID-19, enrolled during active disease. Here the chain combines TRBV21-1 and TRBJ1-5. TRBV21-1 is shown as a pseudogene. The CDR3 is CASSNRGYSNQPQHF. At the DNA level, the sequence is TGTGCCAGCAGCAATAGAGGATATAGCAATCAGCCCCAGCATTTT.